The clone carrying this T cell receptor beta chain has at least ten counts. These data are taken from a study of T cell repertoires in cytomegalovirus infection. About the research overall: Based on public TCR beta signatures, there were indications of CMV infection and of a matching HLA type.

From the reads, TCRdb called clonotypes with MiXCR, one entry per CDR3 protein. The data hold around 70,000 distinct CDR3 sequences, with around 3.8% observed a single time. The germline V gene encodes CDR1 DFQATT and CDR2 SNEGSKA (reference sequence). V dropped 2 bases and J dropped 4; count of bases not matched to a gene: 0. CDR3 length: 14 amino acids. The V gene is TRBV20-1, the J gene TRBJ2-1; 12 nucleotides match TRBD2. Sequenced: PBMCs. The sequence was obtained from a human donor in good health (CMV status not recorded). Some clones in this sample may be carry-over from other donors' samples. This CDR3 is CSARLAGGYNEQFF. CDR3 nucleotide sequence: TGCAGTGCTAGACTAGCGGGAGGGTACAATGAGCAGTTCTTC.